The 23 T cell receptor beta chains listed next were all sequenced from one sample in a study of Ad26.COV2.S vaccination and SARS-CoV-2 variants. Treatment described: roughly 20 received Ad26.COV2.S at low or high dose, single or two shots; several received placebo; per-sample allocation not given. Specimen acquisition occurred on day 63 following the initial vaccine or placebo injection. Using immunoSEQ multiplex PCR, the repertoire was profiled, and TCRdb retains in-frame clones only, with some absent. Of 430,000 or so clones in the sample, around 90% were seen once. The material was peripheral blood, obtained in a trial of Ad26.COV2.S vaccine versus placebo. The receptor set was obtained from a person aged 18-65 years who received the Ad26.COV2.S COVID-19 vaccine or a placebo.

This chain uses TRBV18 with TRBJ1-1; a weak D match, TRBD1 (5 bases). The germline V and J ends were trimmed by 1 base and 5 bases, with 11 bases remaining between them. Germline assignment: CDR1 KGHSH and CDR2 LQKENI. The CDR3 contains 14 residues. The CDR3 is CASSPQGAATEAFF. The CDR3 bases are TGTGCCAGCTCACCACAAGGGGCGGCGACTGAAGCTTTCTTT.

The V call is TRBV27, the J call TRBJ2-7; TRBD1 agrees at 7 bases. The germline V gene has CDR1 MNHEY and CDR2 SMNVEV (reference sequence). V shed 5 bases, J shed 2 bases, and the junction held 6 bases outside the gene matches. The CDR3 has 14 residues. CDR3 nucleotides: TGTGCCAGCAGTATATTCACAGGGGCCTACGAGCAGTACTTC. It specifies CASSIFTGAYEQYF.

V gene TRBV6-6 combines with J gene TRBJ2-5; D possibly corresponds to TRBD2 (5 bases). The CDR3 is 14 residues long. The V and J ends lost 5 bases and 0 bases respectively, with 10 bases between them. The V gene's germline CDR1 is MNHNY and CDR2 SVGAGI (reference sequence). The CDR3 nucleotides read TGTGCCAGCAGTGTCGGGCGGGACCAAGAGACCCAGTACTTC. Translated, it gives CASSVGRDQETQYF.

This chain connects TRBV12-3 or TRBV12-4 to TRBJ2-5; D is unclear. Trimming removed 3 bases at V and 5 bases at J, with 10 bases between. This CDR3 contains 13 residues. This CDR3 reads CASSFFTTETQYF. The CDR3 coding sequence is TGTGCCAGCAGTTTTTTCACGACGGAGACCCAGTACTTC.

In regard to this clone: Additional DNA sequences in this sample encode the identical CDR3. This chain connects TRBV6-5 to TRBJ2-4; D uncertain. The CDR3 covers 15 residues. Germline V gene sequence: CDR1 MNHEY, CDR2 SVGAGI. Trimming left V 0 bases short and J 0 bases short, with 6 bases between. The CDR3 bases are TGTGCCAGCAGTTACTCTGAGCTAGCCAAAAACATTCAGTACTTC. As protein: CASSYSELAKNIQYF.

V gene TRBV6-2 or TRBV6-3 combines with J gene TRBJ2-1; 8 bases line up with TRBD2. Germline V gene sequence: CDR1 MNHEY, CDR2 SVGEGT. The junction had 0 bases not matched to a gene; V was cut back by 2 bases and J by 0 bases. The CDR3 runs to 15 residues. CDR3 loop: CASSYSGSSYNEQFF. The CDR3 bases are TGTGCCAGCAGTTACAGCGGGAGCTCCTACAATGAGCAGTTCTTC.

This clone was observed a single time. The rearrangement uses TRBV19 and TRBJ2-3, with 7 bases that match TRBD1. CDR3 length: 15 residues. Germline CDR1 LNHDA, CDR2 SQIVND (reference sequence). J gave up 2 bases and V 3 bases, and 5 bases lay outside the gene matches. The CDR3 bases are TGTGCCAGTAGTATCAGGACAGGCTTCACAGATACGCAGTATTTT. Its translation: CASSIRTGFTDTQYF.

This rearrangement joins TRBV10-3 to TRBJ2-1, with 11 bases identical to TRBD2. Germline V gene data show CDR1 as ENHRY and CDR2 as SYGVKD. Germline trimming cut 9 bases from V and 2 bases from J; bases unmatched to any gene: 3. CDR3 length: 14 residues. The CDR3 bases are TGTGCCATTGGGACTAGCGGAGCCTACAATGAGCAGTTCTTC. It translates to CAIGTSGAYNEQFF.

The V gene is TRBV11-2, the J gene TRBJ2-1, with 11 bases fitting TRBD1. Germline V gene sequence: CDR1 SGHAT, CDR2 FQNNGV. The junction had 5 bases not matched to a gene; V was cut back by 5 bases and J by 8 bases. The CDR3 extends over 14 amino acids. This CDR3 reads CASSKGQGGDEQFF. As DNA, the CDR3 is TGTGCCAGCAGCAAGGGACAGGGGGGCGATGAGCAGTTCTTC. Full variable domain (outside the CDR3, taken from reference TRBV11-2 and TRBJ2-1): EAGVAQSPRYKIIEKRQSVAFWCNPISGHATLYWYQQILGQGPKLLIQFQNNGVVDDSQLPKDRFSAERLKGVDSTLKIQPAKLEDSAVYLCASSKGQGGDEQFFGPGTRLTVL.

The chain couples TRBV6-2 or TRBV6-3 to TRBJ2-2; 11 bases are a match to TRBD1. Germline CDR1 MNHEY, CDR2 SVGEGT. Trimming took 4 bases from V and 7 from J; bases not matched to a gene: 8. CDR3 size: 16 residues. The CDR3 loop reads CASSLGTGGFVGELFF. The CDR3 DNA reads TGTGCCAGCAGTTTAGGGACAGGGGGTTTTGTCGGGGAGCTGTTTTTT.

This clone is a singleton in its sample. The chain joins TRBV4-3 to TRBJ1-4; D perhaps matches TRBD1 (5 bases). The V gene's germline CDR1 is LGHNA and CDR2 YSLEER. V lost 0 bases and J lost 8, with 25 bases in between. CDR3 size: 19 residues. The CDR3 region has the DNA TGCGCCAGCAGCCAAGATCTGGAGACAGAGATCCTCGAGGGCGAAAAACTGTTTTTT. It specifies CASSQDLETEILEGEKLFF.

CDR3 residues: CASSLALRSGMGTGELFF. The CDR3 nucleotides are TGTGCCAGCAGTTTAGCCCTCAGGAGCGGGATGGGCACCGGGGAGCTGTTTTTT. This chain joins TRBV27 and TRBJ2-2, with TRBD2 identical over 7 bases. The ends lost 2 bases at V and 4 bases at J; junction bases unmatched: 13. The CDR3 contains 18 residues. From germline, CDR1 is MNHEY and CDR2 SMNVEV (reference sequence).

In this sample, this clone turned up a few times. The CDR3 DNA follows: TGTGCCAGCAGCTTGGCCGGGACAGCCAAAGAGACCCAGTACTTC. Its translation: CASSLAGTAKETQYF. The chain has TRBV5-4 and TRBJ2-5; 7 nucleotides agree with TRBD1. The trim removed 0 bases at V and 3 bases at J, leaving 5 bases unmatched. Germline V CDR1 and CDR2: SGHNT, YYREEE (reference sequence). The CDR3 is 15 amino acids.

The chain employs TRBV7-8 and TRBJ2-2; 10 positions agree with TRBD1. The length of the CDR3 is 16 residues. Germline-derived CDR1 and CDR2 are SGHVS and FQNEAQ. V shed 4 bases, J shed 4 bases, and the junction held 6 bases outside the gene matches. CDR3 region: CASSYGTGEGTGELFF. The CDR3 region has the DNA TGTGCCAGCAGCTATGGGACAGGGGAGGGCACCGGGGAGCTGTTTTTT.

This rearrangement joins TRBV30 to TRBJ1-6; D remains ambiguous. The CDR3 totals 13 residues. V lost 1 base and J 10 bases, leaving 11 bases between the germline ends. The V gene's germline CDR1 is GTSNPN and CDR2 SVGIG (reference sequence). DNA for the CDR3: TGTGCCTGGAGTGCGGCAGCCGAATCACCCCTCCACTTT. The encoded protein is CAWSAAAESPLHF.

This chain links TRBV19 with TRBJ1-1; 7 nucleotides align to TRBD1. CDR1 and CDR2 (germline): LNHDA, SQIVND (reference sequence). The junction had 8 bases not matched to a gene; V was cut back by 5 bases and J by 5 bases. This CDR3 has 14 residues. The CDR3 DNA sequence: TGTGCCAGTAGTGCTCGACAGGGCTGGACTGAAGCTTTCTTT. It specifies CASSARQGWTEAFF.

V is TRBV28 and J is TRBJ2-5; D remains ambiguous. The length of the CDR3 is 12 residues. Trimming shortened V by 5 bases and J by 5 bases, and 9 bases separated the two germline ends. Germline lookup yields CDR1 MDHEN and CDR2 SYDVKM. The CDR3 DNA follows: TGTGCCAGCAGTCTCCGCTGGGAGACCCAGTACTTC. It encodes CASSLRWETQYF.

The chain uses TRBV7-2 and TRBJ2-3; D is possibly TRBD1 (5 bases). This CDR3 is 14 amino acids long. V was shortened by 4 bases and J by 5 bases, with 13 bases between the two germline ends. Germline CDR1 SGHTA, CDR2 FQGNSA. The CDR3 bases are TGTGCCAGCAGCTACCGACAGAGAAAAGATACGCAGTATTTT. Translating gives CASSYRQRKDTQYF.

The chain recombines TRBV13 with TRBJ2-3; D might be TRBD1 (5 bases). The V end was cut by 7 bases, the J end by 4 bases, with 30 bases between. The germline gives CDR1 PRHDT, CDR2 FYEKMQ (reference sequence). The CDR3 sequence is 19 residues long. DNA of the CDR3: TGTGCCAGCACCCTAGTCCGCGTCACGAGGCCAGGGCCGCCAGATACGCAGTATTTT. Translated, it gives CASTLVRVTRPGPPDTQYF. Full variable domain (outside the CDR3, taken from reference TRBV13 and TRBJ2-3): AAGVIQSPRHLIKEKRETATLKCYPIPRHDTVYWYQQGPGQDPQFLISFYEKMQSDKGSIPDRFSAQQFSDYHSELNMSSLELGDSALYFCASTLVRVTRPGPPDTQYFGPGTRLTVL.

The chain employs TRBV6-5 and TRBJ2-1, with 9 bases matching TRBD2. V shed 0 bases, J shed 7 bases, and the junction held 4 bases outside the gene matches. The germline gives CDR1 MNHEY, CDR2 SVGAGI. The CDR3 covers 15 residues. The CDR3 nucleotides read TGTGCCAGCAGTTACTCGGCGGGAGGGTTGAATGAGCAGTTCTTC. Encoded protein: CASSYSAGGLNEQFF.

This chain uses TRBV6-5 with TRBJ2-2; 7 bases are shared with TRBD1. The CDR3 covers 13 residues. CDR1 and CDR2 (germline): MNHEY, SVGAGI. J lost 6 bases, V lost 7 bases, and 5 bases had no gene match. The CDR3 nucleotides read TGTGCCAGCACTTATACAGGGGCCGGGGAGCTGTTTTTT. Amino acid sequence: CASTYTGAGELFF.

The chain couples TRBV5-1 to TRBJ2-3; no definite D call. Trimming left V 6 bases short and J 2 bases short, with 10 bases between. This CDR3 is 13 amino acids long. Germline CDR1 reads SGHRS; CDR2 reads YFSETQ. The CDR3 bases are TGCGCCAGCAATGAGGCGTCCACAGATACGCAGTATTTT. Translated, it gives CASNEASTDTQYF.

The rearrangement links TRBV3-1 (or the pseudogene TRBV3-2) to TRBJ2-7, with TRBD1 as a possible D gene (5 bases). The CDR3 is 18 residues long. Germline-derived CDR1 and CDR2 are LGHDT and YNNKEL (reference sequence). V lost 1 base, J lost 1 base, and 20 bases lay in between. CDR3 DNA: TGTGCCAGCAGCCAAGGCCGACAAGGGGAAGTGGGGTCCTACGAGCAGTACTTC. Translation: CASSQGRQGEVGSYEQYF.